Listed here is a single T cell receptor (beta chain). The sample belongs to a study of cytomegalovirus exposure and HLA in healthy donors. Study-wide background: An earlier analysis identified 117 million unique TCR beta sequences in some 170 million T cells.

The V gene's germline CDR1 is SGHRS and CDR2 YFSETQ. V lost 0 bases to trimming and J lost 6 bases; unmatched junction nucleotides: 5. The CDR3 has 15 residues. PCR primers comprised 60 Vbeta and 13 Jbeta primers. This table comes from immunoSEQ multiplex PCR, and its TCRdb copy is limited to in-frame clones, with some not included. Of approximately 160,000 clones listed, 68% are singletons. V gene TRBV5-1 combines with J gene TRBJ2-1, with TRBD1 matching 8 bases. The TCR comes from a woman aged 35 to 49 in good health and CMV-seropositive. Sequences were obtained from PBMCs. CDR3 DNA sequence: TGCGCCAGCAGCTTGGAGGGCAGGGGGCTCAATGAGCAGTTCTTC. This gives the protein CASSLEGRGLNEQFF.